The 17 T cell receptor beta chains reported below all come from one sample, sequenced in a study of vaccination and CD4 T cells after COVID-19. For these TCRs, the target antigens are not known. The Oncomine TCR Beta short-read assay was what sequenced the DNA obtained from cultured CD4+ T cells. TCRdb ran MiXCR on the PCR reads and lists one entry per CDR3 protein. The data contain about 23,000 distinct CDR3 sequences, approximately 67% of them singletons. Treatment specified: approximately nine-day PBMC culture with coronavirus spike peptide pools or control peptides (ViraFEST assay). The sample consisted of CD4+ T cells from blood, cultured in vitro, taken after SARS-CoV-2 vaccination. The receptor set was obtained from a human donor who received a COVID-19 vaccine.

V is TRBV19 and J is TRBJ1-6; D is undetermined. The V end lost 1 base, the J end lost 10 bases, and 8 bases lay between the germline ends. Germline V CDR1 and CDR2: LNHDA, SQIVND (reference sequence). The CDR3 is made up of 13 amino acids. CDR3 nucleotide sequence: TGTGCCAGTAGTATAGTACGGGCATCACCCCTCCACTTT. Amino acid sequence: CASSIVRASPLHF.

A single count supports this clonotype. The chain has TRBV6-5 and TRBJ1-5; D not certain. The CDR3 spans 12 residues. CDR1 MNHEY and CDR2 SVGAGI come from the germline V gene. The V end lost 4 bases, the J end lost 4 bases, and 5 bases lay between the germline ends. The CDR3 DNA follows: TGTGCCAGCAGTTCCGCTAATCAGCCCCAGCATTTT. Its translation is CASSSANQPQHF.

The genes are TRBV7-9 and TRBJ2-7; a possible D gene is TRBD1 (5 bases). The V gene's germline CDR1 is SEHNR and CDR2 FQNEAQ (reference sequence). Trimming took off 3 bases at V and 3 bases at J, with 18 bases between the two ends. The CDR3 is made up of 16 amino acids. The chain's CDR3 is CASSFTLTTGLYEQYF. CDR3 sequence (DNA): TGTGCCAGCAGCTTTACGCTTACTACAGGCCTCTACGAGCAGTACTTC.

The V and J genes are TRBV7-6 and TRBJ2-7; maybe TRBD1 (6 bases). Germline V lookup: CDR1 SGHVS, CDR2 FNYEAQ. Trimming took 0 bases from V and 2 from J, leaving 8 bases between them. This CDR3 is 14 amino acids long. CDR3 DNA sequence: TGTGCCAGCAGCTTAGCGGGACAAGCCTACGAGCAGTACTTC. This sequence encodes CASSLAGQAYEQYF.

The chain is built from TRBV5-6 and TRBJ1-2; TRBD1 is a possible D gene (6 bases). The germline V gene has CDR1 SGHDT and CDR2 YYEEEE. Trimming removed 4 bases at V and 4 bases at J, with 14 bases between. The CDR3 has 14 residues. The CDR3 here is CASSIHRAFYGYTF. The CDR3 nucleotides are TGTGCCAGCAGCATACACAGGGCCTTCTATGGCTACACCTTC.

V gene TRBV20-1 combines with J gene TRBJ1-1, with D possibly TRBD1 on 5 matching bases. This CDR3 has 12 residues. CDR1 is DFQATT and CDR2 is SNEGSKA in the germline V gene (reference sequence). V was trimmed by 2 bases and J by 1 base, leaving 5 bases between them. The CDR3 region has the DNA TGCAGTGCTAGACAGGGGAACACTGAAGCTTTCTTT. This codes for CSARQGNTEAFF.

This chain connects TRBV3-1 to TRBJ1-6; D not resolved. The germline CDR1 and CDR2 sequences are LGHDT and YNNKEL (reference sequence). V was shortened by 3 bases and J by 10 bases, with 7 bases between the two germline ends. This CDR3 comprises 12 residues. DNA of the CDR3: TGTGCCAGCAGCCATTTAGGGTCACCCCTCCACTTT. Its translation: CASSHLGSPLHF.

The J gene is TRBJ2-3, the V gene TRBV14; 8 nucleotides align to TRBD2. Germline V gives CDR1 SGHDN, CDR2 FVKESK. This CDR3 comprises 15 residues. V was pared by 4 bases and J by 6 bases, with 9 bases of the junction left unmatched. This chain's CDR3 is CASSPFRGGLDTQYF. CDR3 coding DNA: TGTGCCAGCAGCCCCTTTCGGGGGGGCCTCGATACGCAGTATTTT.

The count of this clonotype is one. The V call is TRBV20-1, the J call TRBJ2-5, with TRBD2 as a possible D gene (5 bases). The V gene lost 6 bases and the J gene lost 3 bases, with 14 bases spanning the gap. The germline CDR1 and CDR2 sequences are DFQATT and SNEGSKA (reference sequence). The CDR3 contains 13 residues. In nucleotides, the CDR3 is TGCAGTGCAGAAGAGGGTACAAAAGAGACCCAGTACTTC. Translation gives CSAEEGTKETQYF.

This clonotype was counted a few times. The rearrangement joins TRBV19 to TRBJ1-1; D may be TRBD1 (6 bases). Germline-derived CDR1 and CDR2 are LNHDA and SQIVND (reference sequence). The CDR3 loop spans 16 amino acids. V dropped 5 bases and J dropped 5 bases, with 21 bases sitting between them. This CDR3 is CASSPPGAGLRTEAFF. The DNA for the CDR3 is TGTGCCAGTAGTCCACCAGGGGCAGGTTTGAGGACTGAAGCTTTCTTT.

This clonotype was seen a few times. The chain is built from TRBV12-3 or TRBV12-4 and TRBJ2-5; 12 nucleotides agree with TRBD2. Trimming at V came to 4 bases and at J to 4 bases, leaving 7 bases not matched to a gene. CDR3 length equals 16 residues. The CDR3 coding sequence is TGTGCCAGCAGTTCGGGAACTAGCGGGGGGAGAGAGACCCAGTACTTC. Protein product: CASSSGTSGGRETQYF.

This clonotype was seen more than once but under ten times. V and J are TRBV30 and TRBJ1-2; no firm D call. The CDR3 sequence is 13 residues long. CDR1 and CDR2 from the germline V gene are GTSNPN and SVGIG (reference sequence). V was clipped by 0 bases and J by 5 bases, with 10 bases between them. In DNA, the CDR3 is TGTGCCTGGAGTGTCGTACTTGAGTATGGCTACACCTTC. Translation: CAWSVVLEYGYTF.

The chain joins TRBV5-4 to TRBJ2-1; D perhaps matches TRBD2 (5 bases). This CDR3 spans 16 amino acids. Germline CDR1 SGHNT, CDR2 YYREEE (reference sequence). Trimming removed 4 bases from V and 1 base from J, with 15 bases in between. CDR3 in DNA: TGTGCCAGCAGCCTAGCTCCCCTCGGGTCCTACAATGAGCAGTTCTTC. It is translated as CASSLAPLGSYNEQFF.

The V gene is TRBV19, the J gene TRBJ1-1, with D perhaps matching TRBD1 (5 bases). Trimming shortened V by 5 bases and J by 1 base, and 14 bases separated the two germline ends. Germline V gene lookup returns CDR1 LNHDA and CDR2 SQIVND (reference sequence). This CDR3 contains 15 residues. The CDR3 DNA follows: TGTGCCAGTAGTCCGGGACCGAGGGCGAACACTGAAGCTTTCTTT. It codes for CASSPGPRANTEAFF. Full variable domain (outside the CDR3, taken from reference TRBV19 and TRBJ1-1): DGGITQSPKYLFRKEGQNVTLSCEQNLNHDAMYWYRQDPGQGLRLIYYSQIVNDFQKGDIAEGYSVSREKKESFPLTVTSAQKNPTAFYLCASSPGPRANTEAFFGQGTRLTVV.

This clonotype showed up just a few times. The chain carries TRBV25-1 and TRBJ2-1, with 8 bases that match TRBD1. V trimming: 3 bases; J trimming: 7 bases; junction bases outside the gene matches: 11. Germline V gene data show CDR1 as MGHDK and CDR2 as SYGVNS. This CDR3 contains 16 residues. For the CDR3, the DNA is TGTGCCAGCAGTGACTCCCGACAGGGGCTGGGGAATGAGCAGTTCTTC. Translated, it gives CASSDSRQGLGNEQFF. Full variable domain (rest looked up from reference TRBV25-1 and TRBJ2-1): EADIYQTPRYLVIGTGKKITLECSQTMGHDKMYWYQQDPGMELHLIHYSYGVNSTEKGDLSSESTVSRIRTEHFPLTLESARPSHTSQYLCASSDSRQGLGNEQFFGPGTRLTVL.

The rearrangement uses TRBV6-5 and TRBJ1-5; D not resolved. The length of the CDR3 is 13 residues. The V gene lost 0 bases and the J gene lost 3 bases, with 3 bases spanning the gap. Germline CDR1 reads MNHEY; CDR2 reads SVGAGI. The CDR3 nucleotides are TGTGCCAGCAGTTACTCGGTCAATCAGCCCCAGCATTTT. Protein sequence: CASSYSVNQPQHF.

This sequence joins TRBV23-1 and TRBJ2-5; no definite D call. TRBV23-1 is known as an ORF, though its function is uncertain. The CDR3 is 13 amino acids. V was pared by 2 bases and J by 1 base, with 5 bases between. Written as DNA, the CDR3 is TGCGCCAGCAGTCAACAGGCCCAAGAGACCCAGTACTTC. Its translation: CASSQQAQETQYF.